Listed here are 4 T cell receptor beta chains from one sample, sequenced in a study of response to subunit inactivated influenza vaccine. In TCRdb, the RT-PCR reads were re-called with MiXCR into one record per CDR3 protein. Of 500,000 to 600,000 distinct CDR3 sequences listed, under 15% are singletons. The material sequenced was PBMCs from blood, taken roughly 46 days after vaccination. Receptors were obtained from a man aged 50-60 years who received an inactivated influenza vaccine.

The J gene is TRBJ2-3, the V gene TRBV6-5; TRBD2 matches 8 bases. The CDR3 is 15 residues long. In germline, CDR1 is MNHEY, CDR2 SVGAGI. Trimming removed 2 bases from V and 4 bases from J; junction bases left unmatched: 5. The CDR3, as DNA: TGTGCCAGCAGTTACCCGAGCGGGGGAGCAGATACGCAGTATTTT. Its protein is CASSYPSGGADTQYF.

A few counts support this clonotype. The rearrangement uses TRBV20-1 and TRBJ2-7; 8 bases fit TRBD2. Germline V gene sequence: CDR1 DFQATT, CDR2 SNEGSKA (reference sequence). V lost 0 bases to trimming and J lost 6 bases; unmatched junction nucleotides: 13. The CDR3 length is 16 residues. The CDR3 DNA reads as TGCAGTGCTAGAGATTATCTTCCAGCGGGAGCTGGCGAGCAGTACTTC. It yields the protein CSARDYLPAGAGEQYF.

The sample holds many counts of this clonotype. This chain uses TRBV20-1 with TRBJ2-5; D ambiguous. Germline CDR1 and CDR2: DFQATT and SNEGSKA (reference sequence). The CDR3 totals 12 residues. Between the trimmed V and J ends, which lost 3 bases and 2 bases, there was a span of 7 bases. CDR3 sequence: CSASRRQETQYF. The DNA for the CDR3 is TGCAGTGCTAGTCGAAGGCAAGAGACCCAGTACTTC.

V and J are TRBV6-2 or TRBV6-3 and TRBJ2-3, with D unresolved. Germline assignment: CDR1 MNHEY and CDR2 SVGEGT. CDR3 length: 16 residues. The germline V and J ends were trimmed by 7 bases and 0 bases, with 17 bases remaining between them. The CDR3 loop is CASNDADGRSTDTQYF. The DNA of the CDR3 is TGTGCCAGCAACGACGCGGACGGCAGAAGCACAGATACGCAGTATTTT.